The 3 T cell receptor beta chains below all came from one sample that was sequenced in a study of blood T cell repertoires in COVID-19. Measured with immunoSEQ multiplex PCR; TCRdb has only the in-frame clones, and not every one. The data show about 210,000 clones, with 84% seen just once and roughly 7.6% held by the top ten. Sequencing input: peripheral blood. The receptors come from a woman aged 45-60 years with active or convalescent COVID-19.

The genes are TRBV2 and TRBJ1-1; D gene uncertain. CDR3 size: 13 residues. V was cut by 6 bases and J by 5 bases, with 13 bases left in between. Germline assignment: CDR1 SNHLY and CDR2 FYNNEI. CDR3 sequence reads: CASRRMVETEAFF. The CDR3 DNA follows: TGTGCCAGCAGGCGGATGGTTGAGACTGAAGCTTTCTTT.

The V and J genes are TRBV14 and TRBJ1-2; D is perhaps TRBD1 (5 bases). The CDR3 runs 14 residues. The V gene lost 0 bases and the J gene lost 7 bases, with 12 bases spanning the gap. Germline-derived CDR1 and CDR2 are SGHDN and FVKESK. In nucleotides, the CDR3 is TGTGCCAGCAGCCAAGATCCAGGGAGGGGTGGCTACACCTTC. It yields the protein CASSQDPGRGGYTF.

This clone was found once. The chain employs TRBV27 and TRBJ1-4, with D possibly TRBD1 on 6 matching bases. There are 16 residues in the CDR3. Germline V gene lookup returns CDR1 MNHEY and CDR2 SMNVEV (reference sequence). V dropped 4 bases and J dropped 6 bases, with 18 bases sitting between them. The chain's CDR3 is CASSSGWGGLDEKLFF. DNA of the CDR3: TGTGCCAGCAGTTCCGGGTGGGGGGGCCTCGATGAAAAACTGTTTTTT.